The source of this TCR beta chain is a study of post-analysis software for immune sequencing data (dated by TCRdb to the mid-2010s). Concerning the study at large: Relapsing-remitting, secondary progressive and progressive-relapsing multiple sclerosis were recorded as disease courses, and subtype annotation was lacking for some patients. The patient repertoires were set against around eleven previously published healthy control repertoires from donors whose ages ranged from 6 to 25 years. A subset of samples was prepared in parallel using single-end sample barcoding, then pooled and co-amplified after Illumina adapter ligation. Results the study describes overall, beyond this receptor: Multiple sclerosis patients had significantly lower normalized Chao1 diversity than controls, a result that suggests substantial peripheral T-cell clonal expansion. When samples were clustered directly using the F measure, samples prepared in the same batch co-clustered strongly, which prompted a batch-effect correction. The multiple sclerosis patient group was slightly younger than the control group. Four or five TRBV segments, including TRBV5-6, TRBV5-1 and TRBV20-1, were significantly more frequent in patients than controls.

This clonotype was picked up a small number of times. Its antigen remains unidentified. No base quality values were provided; no much bigger clone lies one nucleotide off. Library creation used PCR. Sequenced using an Illumina HiSeq 2500. Unique molecular identifiers were incorporated into TCR beta cDNA libraries to reduce PCR and sequencing biases. Some 500,000 cDNA molecules were obtained per 1 to 10 million input T cells, so each molecule approximated one T cell. The same protocol used for the earlier healthy control dataset was applied to prepare and sequence the patient libraries. Samples belonging to the same batch were prepared together, multiplexed and sequenced on a shared HiSeq lane. The original methods were these. Raw barcoded reads were processed with MIGEC, discarding single-read molecular identifier groups before consensus assembly and CDR3 extraction. VDJtools was used for post-analysis of the clonotype tables, and diversity was normalized by down-sampling every dataset to the size of the smallest sample. To correct batch-related cross-sample contamination, repertoire overlap clustering matched CDR3 amino acid sequences but not nucleotide sequences. TCRdb reprocessing: public reads trimmed at Q25 with fastp, clones called with MiXCR, in-frame beta chains kept. CDR3 protein sequences are deduplicated, and each keeps its most common genes and DNA. TCRdb's processing, not the study's, gives the V and J calls here. Across this sample there are more than 450,000 distinct CDR3 sequences, with around 44% seen only once. The top ten constitute 1.5% to 2% of the sample.

To demonstrate the VDJtools post-analysis software, the study profiled TCR beta repertoires from the peripheral blood of about a dozen young patients with multiple sclerosis. Multiple sclerosis patients were children and adolescents aged about 6 to 15 years. There are 12 amino acids in the CDR3, from cysteine to phenylalanine inclusive. The sequence is cut down to CDR3 DNA, 36 bases in frame from base 1. The germline V gene yields SGHRS for CDR1 and YFSETQ for CDR2. V and J are truncated by 5 bases and 0 bases respectively, leaving an intervening sequence of 5 bases. The clonotype comes from a girl under 18 with multiple sclerosis. Sequenced sample: blood. Recombination connected TRBV5-1 to TRBJ1-1; a confident D gene designation cannot be given. The CDR3 is CASRGVNTEAFF. The nucleotide sequence is given as TGCGCCAGCAGAGGAGTGAACACTGAAGCTTTCTTT.